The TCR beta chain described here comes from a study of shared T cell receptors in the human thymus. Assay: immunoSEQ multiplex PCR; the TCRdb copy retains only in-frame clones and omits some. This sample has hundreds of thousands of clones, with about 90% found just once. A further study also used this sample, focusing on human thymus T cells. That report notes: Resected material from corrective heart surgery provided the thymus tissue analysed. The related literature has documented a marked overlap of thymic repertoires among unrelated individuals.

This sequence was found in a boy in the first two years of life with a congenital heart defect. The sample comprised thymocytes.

DNA for the CDR3: TGTGCCAGCAGTGTTGGGTTGACTATCGCCAAAAACATTCAGTACTTC. This translates into CASSVGLTIAKNIQYF. The chain uses TRBV2 and TRBJ2-4; D is perhaps TRBD2 (5 bases). The V gene lost 4 bases and the J gene lost 1 base, with 14 bases spanning the gap. Germline CDR1 SNHLY, CDR2 FYNNEI. This CDR3 is 16 amino acids long.